The next 2 T cell receptor beta chains were all read from a single sample in a study of cytomegalovirus exposure and HLA in healthy donors. Vbeta (60) and Jbeta (13) primers were used in the PCR. Assay: immunoSEQ multiplex PCR; the TCRdb copy retains only in-frame clones and omits some. The sample holds approximately 200,000 clones, about four fifths seen once. The specimen was PBMCs. These receptors were taken from a girl aged 10 to 17 in good health and CMV-seropositive.

The chain uses TRBV5-4 and TRBJ2-7; 8 nucleotides line up with TRBD1. CDR1 and CDR2 from the germline V gene are SGHNT and YYREEE (reference sequence). CDR3 length: 15 residues. Germline trimming cut 0 bases from V and 5 bases from J; bases unmatched to any gene: 7. CDR3 sequence reads: CASSLVGQVYHEQYF. In DNA form, the CDR3 reads TGTGCCAGCAGCTTGGTGGGACAGGTGTACCACGAGCAGTACTTC.

The V call is TRBV11-3, the J call TRBJ2-7; tentatively, D is TRBD2 (6 bases). The germline gives CDR1 SGHNT, CDR2 YENEEA. This CDR3 is 14 amino acids long. V lost 5 bases, J lost 12 bases, and 23 bases lay in between. As DNA, the CDR3 is TGTGCCAGCAGCACCCCCCCCGGGAGCTTTGACAGGTACTTC. As protein: CASSTPPGSFDRYF.